These 2 T cell receptor beta chains share one sample of origin, sequenced in a study of blood T cell repertoires in COVID-19. Produced via immunoSEQ multiplex PCR; TCRdb's table is partial and in-frame only. The table shows 88,000 or so clones, with 70% to 90% occurring only once. The sequencing input was peripheral blood. These receptors were obtained from a man aged 60 to 75 with acute or convalescent COVID-19.

The chain employs TRBV5-1 and TRBJ2-7; no clear D gene. The V end lost 3 bases, the J end lost 6 bases, and 19 bases lay between the germline ends. The CDR3 is made up of 15 amino acids. Looked up from germline, CDR1 is SGHRS and CDR2 is YFSETQ. The DNA of the CDR3 is TGCGCCAGCAGCTCCTCTTCATACCCACCGGGCGAGCAGTACTTC. Protein product: CASSSSSYPPGEQYF.

J is TRBJ2-1 and V is TRBV5-1; 9 bases agree with TRBD2. This CDR3 has 15 amino acids. V was clipped by 3 bases and J by 4 bases; unmatched bases: 5. The germline V gene encodes CDR1 SGHRS and CDR2 YFSETQ. For the CDR3, the DNA is TGCGCCAGCAGCTCGACTAGCGGAGCTTACAATGAGCAGTTCTTC. It specifies CASSSTSGAYNEQFF.